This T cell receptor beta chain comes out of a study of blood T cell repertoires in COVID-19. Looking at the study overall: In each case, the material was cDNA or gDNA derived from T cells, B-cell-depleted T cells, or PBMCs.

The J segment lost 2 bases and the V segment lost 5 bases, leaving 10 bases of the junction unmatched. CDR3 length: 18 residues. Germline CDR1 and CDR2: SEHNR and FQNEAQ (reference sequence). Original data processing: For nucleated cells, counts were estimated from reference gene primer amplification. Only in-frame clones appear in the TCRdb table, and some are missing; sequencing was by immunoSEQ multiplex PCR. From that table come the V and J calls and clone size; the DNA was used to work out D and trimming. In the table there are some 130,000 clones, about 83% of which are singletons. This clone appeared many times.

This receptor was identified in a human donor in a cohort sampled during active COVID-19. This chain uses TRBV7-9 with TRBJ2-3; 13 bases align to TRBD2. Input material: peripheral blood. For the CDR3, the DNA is TGTGCCAGCAGCGGGGGGACTAGCGGGGTTAAATCCACAGATACGCAGTATTTT. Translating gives CASSGGTSGVKSTDTQYF.